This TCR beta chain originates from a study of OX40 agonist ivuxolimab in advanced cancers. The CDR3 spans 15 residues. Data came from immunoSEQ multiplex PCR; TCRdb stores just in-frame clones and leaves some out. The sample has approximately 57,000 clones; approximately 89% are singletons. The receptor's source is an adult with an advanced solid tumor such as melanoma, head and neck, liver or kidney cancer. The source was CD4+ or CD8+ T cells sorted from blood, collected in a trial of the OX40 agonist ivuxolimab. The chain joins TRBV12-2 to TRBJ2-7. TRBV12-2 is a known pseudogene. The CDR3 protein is CASRLGGAASYEQYF. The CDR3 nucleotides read TGTGCAAGTCGCTTAGGAGGGGCAGCCTCCTACGAGCAGTACTTC.